This is a list of T cell receptor beta chains from one sample in a study of shared clonotypes between healthy human individuals. The assay was immunoSEQ multiplex PCR, and TCRdb's table has in-frame clones only and misses some. The top ten hold around 0.13% of the sample, which has 2,100,000 or so clones, about 94% seen once. Sequencing was carried out using naive CD4+ T cells sorted from blood. Source of these receptors: a man aged 18 to 29 in good health. Both conserved end residues are part of each CDR3. D genes are given only for firm matches. Expanded clones are given a class, and other clones once, few, many or no size at all.

J	D	V	size	length	DNA	CDR3
TRBJ1-4	-	TRBV5-1	-	15	TGCGCCAGCAGCTTGGTGGGGGGCTCTAATGAAAAACTGTTTTTT	CASSLVGGSNEKLFF
TRBJ2-7	-	TRBV14	-	13	TGTGCCAGCAGCCGAATAGCCGAGGGTGAGCAGTACTTC	CASSRIAEGEQYF
TRBJ2-1	-	TRBV6-4	-	14	TGTGCCAGCAGTGGGGGGCCGTTGAACAATGAGCAGTTCTTC	CASSGGPLNNEQFF
TRBJ2-1	-	TRBV6-5	-	12	TGTGCCAGCAGTTACTCGCGGCAACAGCAGTTCTTC	CASSYSRQQQFF
TRBJ1-4	-	TRBV7-9	-	15	TGTGCCAGCAGCCCTAGCGGGGGGAACGGGGAAAAACTGTTTTTT	CASSPSGGNGEKLFF
TRBJ2-7	TRBD1	TRBV7-9	-	13	TGTGCCAGCAGCCTGACAGGGTCGGACGAGCAGTACTTC	CASSLTGSDEQYF
TRBJ2-7	-	TRBV25-1	-	13	TGTGCCAGCAGTGGGGATTACACGTACGAGCAGTACTTC	CASSGDYTYEQYF
TRBJ2-6	-	TRBV2	-	15	TGTGCCAGCAGGAGGGGTGGCTCTGGGGCCAACGTCCTGACTTTC	CASRRGGSGANVLTF
TRBJ2-2	-	TRBV30	-	15	TGTGCCTACAAGCAGGACAGTTACACCGCCGGGGAGCTGTTTTTT	CAYKQDSYTAGELFF
TRBJ2-3	-	TRBV30	-	13	TGTGCCTGGAGTGAGGGAGGCACAGATACGCAGTATTTT	CAWSEGGTDTQYF
TRBJ1-2	TRBD1	TRBV5-1	-	15	TGCGCCAGCAGCCGGGGGACAGGGGAAAACTATGGCTACACCTTC	CASSRGTGENYGYTF
TRBJ2-2	TRBD1	TRBV10-1	-	15	TGCGCCAGCAGTTCAGGGGGCGAGAACACCGGGGAGCTGTTTTTT	CASSSGGENTGELFF
TRBJ1-2	-	TRBV7-9	once	13	TGTGCCAGCAGCCCAGGTGGGACCTATGGCTACACCTTC	CASSPGGTYGYTF
TRBJ1-3	-	TRBV7-6	-	14	TGTGCCAGCAGCCCCGACAGCTCTGGAAACACCATATATTTT	CASSPDSSGNTIYF
TRBJ2-5	-	TRBV5-1	-	14	TGCGCCAGCAGCTTATCCGGACCTCAAGAGACCCAGTACTTC	CASSLSGPQETQYF
TRBJ2-6	-	TRBV7-6	-	19	TGTGCCAGCAGCTTAGTTGTGAGGGCCGGTATTTCGGGGGCCAACGTCCTGACTTTC	CASSLVVRAGISGANVLTF
TRBJ2-2	-	TRBV5-1	once	14	TGCGCCAGCAGCCTGGACGACATCACCGGGGAGCTGTTTTTT	CASSLDDITGELFF
TRBJ2-1	-	TRBV25-1	-	14	TGTGCCAGCAGTGAGGGGGCCGACCACAATGAGCAGTTCTTC	CASSEGADHNEQFF
TRBJ1-2	-	TRBV5-3	-	18	TGTGCCAGAAGCGCGCCCGGTAAGCAAACACGCTCTAACTATGGCTACACCTTC	CARSAPGKQTRSNYGYTF
TRBJ2-1	-	TRBV7-9	-	14	TGTGCCAGCAGCTTAGCGGGGGGTTACAATGAGCAGTTCTTC	CASSLAGGYNEQFF
TRBJ2-5	TRBD2	TRBV27	-	15	TGTGCCAGCAGTTCTCCCTCTAGCGGGGTAGAGACCCAGTACTTC	CASSSPSSGVETQYF
TRBJ1-2	TRBD1	TRBV28	-	15	TGTGCCAGCAGTTGGACAGGGATATTGGGCTATGGCTACACCTTC	CASSWTGILGYGYTF
TRBJ1-1	TRBD1	TRBV5-1	-	16	TGCGCCAGCACCATTGACCCCTCAGGGGGTCGGACTGAAGCTTTCTTT	CASTIDPSGGRTEAFF
TRBJ1-2	-	TRBV6-6	few	15	TGTGCCAGCAGTTACAAAGTCGGCAGGTCCTATGGCTACACCTTC	CASSYKVGRSYGYTF
TRBJ2-1	-	TRBV20-1	-	11	TGCAGTGCAAGCCCCGGGAATGAGCAGTTCTTC	CSASPGNEQFF
TRBJ2-3	TRBD1	TRBV6-6	-	14	TGTGCCAGCTGGGGGACAGGGCCGCCAGATACGCAGTATTTT	CASWGTGPPDTQYF
TRBJ2-5	-	TRBV6-1	-	15	TGTGCCAGCAGTGAAGGATACGACCCCCGGGTGACCCAGTACTTC	CASSEGYDPRVTQYF
TRBJ1-3	TRBD1	TRBV12-5	-	20	TGTGCTAGTGGCAATGGAACCCCGGGACAGGGCGTCGAAGCAGGAAACACCATATATTTT	CASGNGTPGQGVEAGNTIYF
TRBJ2-2	-	TRBV6-5	once	13	TGTGCCAGCAGTTACGAGAACACCGGGGAGCTGTTTTTT	CASSYENTGELFF
TRBJ2-5	-	TRBV12-2	-	11	TGTGCAAGAAGGGTTATGGAGACCCAGTACTTC	CARRVMETQYF
TRBJ1-2	-	TRBV5-5	-	15	TGTGCCAGCAGCTCATACGAGGGGGCTAACTATGGCTACACCTTC	CASSSYEGANYGYTF
TRBJ1-4	-	TRBV6-5	-	15	TGTGCCAGCAGCACCGGGGACCAGAGGAATGAAAAACTGTTTTTT	CASSTGDQRNEKLFF
TRBJ2-2	-	TRBV30	-	17	TGTGCCTGGAGTGTTGGCAGGACGAATACAAACACCGGGGAGCTGTTTTTT	CAWSVGRTNTNTGELFF
TRBJ2-5	-	TRBV7-9	-	14	TGTGCCAGCACCTCCCGGAGCGGTCAAGAGACCCAGTACTTC	CASTSRSGQETQYF
TRBJ1-1	-	TRBV2	-	13	TGTGCCAGCAGGTATAGACAGAACACTGAAGCTTTCTTT	CASRYRQNTEAFF
TRBJ2-5	-	TRBV19	few	15	TGTGCCAGTAGTATAGGGAGGGGATCGGGGGAGACCCAGTACTTC	CASSIGRGSGETQYF
TRBJ1-1	-	TRBV5-1	once	14	TGCGCCAGCAGCTTGGCAGGGGCGAACACTGAAGCTTTCTTT	CASSLAGANTEAFF
TRBJ1-6	TRBD1	TRBV28	-	14	TGTGCCAGCAGGCTAGACAGGGGCGGGAACACCCTCCACTTT	CASRLDRGGNTLHF
TRBJ1-6	-	TRBV18	-	15	TGTGCCAGCTCACCTTTACGCCCCCCCGATTCACCCCTCCACTTT	CASSPLRPPDSPLHF
TRBJ1-2	TRBD1	TRBV7-8	-	15	TGTGCCAGCAGCCCCCGACAGGGGTTCCACTATGGCTACACCTTC	CASSPRQGFHYGYTF
TRBJ1-2	TRBD1	TRBV27	-	16	TGTGCCAGCAGTTTAGCCGGGACAGGGAAGACCTATGGCTACACCTTC	CASSLAGTGKTYGYTF
TRBJ2-3	-	TRBV27	-	13	TGTGCCAGCAGTTTGGAGTGGACAGATACGCAGTATTTT	CASSLEWTDTQYF
TRBJ2-7	TRBD2	TRBV2	-	13	TGTGCCAGCAGTGGGGTCGGGGGGTACGAGCAGTACTTC	CASSGVGGYEQYF
TRBJ1-2	-	TRBV2	-	13	TGTGCCAGCAGGACGACCGACAGAGAAGGCTACACCTTC	CASRTTDREGYTF
TRBJ1-5	-	TRBV28	once	16	TGTGCCAGCAGTTTCCCGGAAACGTATAGCAATCAGCCCCAGCATTTT	CASSFPETYSNQPQHF
TRBJ1-4	-	TRBV18	once	15	TGTGCCAGCTCCCCCGACAGAGCAACTAATGAAAAACTGTTTTTT	CASSPDRATNEKLFF
TRBJ2-7	-	TRBV5-6	once	16	TGTGCCAGCAGCGGGTGGGCCGGGTTCCACTCCTACGAGCAGTACTTC	CASSGWAGFHSYEQYF
TRBJ1-1	TRBD1	TRBV4-1	once	15	TGCGCCAGCAGCCAACAGGGGGCTATGAACACTGAAGCTTTCTTT	CASSQQGAMNTEAFF